The sequence of this T cell receptor beta chain was determined in a study of blood T cell repertoires in COVID-19. Across the whole study: Both acute and convalescent COVID-19 samples were obtained from the United States, Italy and Spain. T cells, B-cell-depleted T cells, or PBMCs provided the cDNA or gDNA that served as material.

The germline gives CDR1 SEHNR, CDR2 FQNEAQ (reference sequence). The CDR3 runs to 12 residues. V lost 4 bases and J 6 bases, leaving 9 bases between the germline ends. Source study methods: Amplification from reference gene primers served as the basis for estimated nucleated cell counts. Clones were read by immunoSEQ multiplex PCR, and TCRdb kept only the in-frame ones, dropping some. The V and J calls and the clone size are those of that table, but D and trimming were determined from the DNA. The sample lists some 200,000 clones; approximately 80% were seen once. The sequenced sample was peripheral blood. The chain combines TRBV7-9 with TRBJ1-1; D unresolved. This receptor was taken from a woman aged 80 or over with acute or convalescent COVID-19. This chain's CDR3 is CASSSYIPEAFF. CDR3 DNA sequence: TGTGCCAGCAGCTCTTATATCCCTGAAGCTTTCTTT.